Following are 30 T cell receptor beta chains from one sample sequenced in a study of blood T cell repertoires in COVID-19. Clones were read by immunoSEQ multiplex PCR, and TCRdb kept only the in-frame ones, dropping some. The sample yields hundreds of thousands of clones, about 87% seen once. Sequences were obtained from peripheral blood. Every receptor here comes from a man in his 70s with acute or convalescent COVID-19.

The chain carries TRBV14 and TRBJ2-5; the D gene is possibly TRBD2 (8 bases). CDR3 length equals 16 residues. CDR1 SGHDN and CDR2 FVKESK come from the germline V gene. The V gene lost 4 bases and the J gene lost 3 bases, with 18 bases spanning the gap. The CDR3 protein is CASSLQRGTEEETQYF. CDR3 DNA sequence: TGTGCCAGCAGCCTGCAGCGGGGGACAGAAGAAGAGACCCAGTACTTC.

The CDR3 reads CASSPTGLNQPQHF. In DNA form, the CDR3 reads TGTGCCAGCAGCCCAACGGGACTAAATCAGCCCCAGCATTTT. The chain uses TRBV14 and TRBJ1-5; possible D gene TRBD1, 5 bases. CDR1 SGHDN and CDR2 FVKESK come from the germline V gene. The CDR3 covers 14 residues. Deletions cut 4 bases from V and 4 bases from J, with 11 bases between.

The chain couples TRBV5-4 to TRBJ2-5, with 13 bases fitting TRBD2. Trimming took 4 bases from V and 7 from J; bases not matched to a gene: 10. This CDR3 contains 16 residues. The germline V gene has CDR1 SGHNT and CDR2 YYREEE (reference sequence). CDR3 coding DNA: TGTGCCAGCAGCGGTGAACTAGCGGGGGGGCTGGGGACCCAGTACTTC. Its protein is CASSGELAGGLGTQYF.

This clone has only one observation. The V gene is TRBV7-2, the J gene TRBJ2-7; D not resolved. The V gene lost 5 bases and the J gene lost 4 bases, with 9 bases spanning the gap. The germline CDR1 and CDR2 sequences are SGHTA and FQGNSA. The CDR3 consists of 12 residues. This chain's CDR3 is CASSPTYYEQYF. CDR3 coding DNA: TGTGCCAGCAGCCCTACCTATTACGAGCAGTACTTC.

The V call is TRBV28, the J call TRBJ1-5, with D perhaps matching TRBD1 (5 bases). This CDR3 has 15 amino acids. V lost 2 bases to trimming and J lost 1 base, with 9 bases between them. The germline V gene encodes CDR1 MDHEN and CDR2 SYDVKM. DNA of the CDR3: TGTGCCAGCAGTTTAAGGAGGGGCAGCAATCAGCCCCAGCATTTT. This sequence encodes CASSLRRGSNQPQHF.

The DNA of the CDR3 is TGTGCCAGCAGCTTATCAGGGTGGACCTATGGCTACACCTTC. It specifies CASSLSGWTYGYTF. The V and J genes are TRBV5-6 and TRBJ1-2; D is possibly TRBD1 (5 bases). From germline, CDR1 is SGHDT and CDR2 YYEEEE. V lost 2 bases, J lost 4 bases, and 12 bases lay in between. This CDR3 spans 14 amino acids.

This sequence joins TRBV5-1 and TRBJ1-2; 7 bases align to TRBD1. This CDR3 is built from 15 residues. Germline V gives CDR1 SGHRS, CDR2 YFSETQ. Trimming took 2 bases from V and 5 from J; bases not matched to a gene: 9. CDR3 in DNA: TGCGCCAGCAGCTTAACAGGGGTCCAATCGTATGGCTACACCTTC. Translated, it gives CASSLTGVQSYGYTF. Variable domain in full (rest from reference TRBV5-1 and TRBJ1-2): KAGVTQTPRYLIKTRGQQVTLSCSPISGHRSVSWYQQTPGQGLQFLFEYFSETQRNKGNFPGRFSGRQFSNSRSEMNVSTLELGDSALYLCASSLTGVQSYGYTFGSGTRLTVV.

The V and J genes are TRBV10-1 and TRBJ2-1; TRBD2 agrees at 12 bases. Germline CDR1 and CDR2: WNHNN and SYGVQD (reference sequence). V dropped 0 bases and J dropped 15; count of bases not matched to a gene: 9. CDR3 length: 15 residues. This CDR3 reads CASSESDGLAGFRFF. CDR3 DNA sequence: TGCGCCAGCAGTGAGTCGGACGGACTAGCGGGATTCCGGTTCTTC.

This clone was seen only a few times. The V gene is TRBV4-3, the J gene TRBJ2-1; 13 bases line up with TRBD2. There are 16 residues in the CDR3. The germline gives CDR1 LGHNA, CDR2 YSLEER. The ends lost 3 bases at V and 6 bases at J; junction bases unmatched: 5. CDR3 bases: TGCGCCAGCAGCCACCTTACTAGCGGGGGGGGCAATGAGCAGTTCTTC. It is translated as CASSHLTSGGGNEQFF.

With regard to this clone: The germline gene is not matched at one end of the junction; a read error may be the cause. V and J are TRBV6-1 and TRBJ1-4; possible D gene TRBD1, 5 bases. The CDR3 extends over 13 amino acids. Germline V gene lookup returns CDR1 MNHNS and CDR2 SASEGT. The CDR3: CASGEKGFEKLFF. The DNA for the CDR3 is TGTGCCAGCGGTGAAAAGGGGTTTGAAAAACTGTTTTTT.

A few counts support this clone. The CDR3 coding sequence is TGTGCCAGCAGTGGAGGGTGGGGCGCGGGGCCCCGGGGTGAGCAGTTCTTC. As protein: CASSGGWGAGPRGEQFF. This chain links TRBV2 with TRBJ2-1; a weak D match, TRBD2 (6 bases). This CDR3 region has 17 residues. Per the germline V gene, CDR1 is SNHLY and CDR2 is FYNNEI. Trimming stripped 4 bases from V and 9 bases from J, with 25 bases between.

The chain uses TRBV19 and TRBJ2-7, with TRBD1 matching over 7 bases. Unmatched junction bases numbered 3, after V lost 8 bases and J lost 2 bases. Germline CDR1 and CDR2: LNHDA and SQIVND (reference sequence). The CDR3 runs to 12 residues. The CDR3 bases are TGTGCCAGTTCGAGGGGGCCCTACGAGCAGTACTTC. Translation gives CASSRGPYEQYF.

V gene TRBV5-1 combines with J gene TRBJ2-5, with TRBD1 as a possible D gene (6 bases). The CDR3 runs to 14 residues. V lost 7 bases and J lost 0, with 13 bases in between. The germline V gene has CDR1 SGHRS and CDR2 YFSETQ. The CDR3 spells CASSVRGYQETQYF. In DNA, the CDR3 is TGCGCCAGCTCCGTCAGGGGTTACCAAGAGACCCAGTACTTC.

This clone was counted a single time. The V call is TRBV7-6, the J call TRBJ2-2; the match to TRBD2 covers 10 bases. The CDR3 length is 14 residues. V trimming: 5 bases; J trimming: 14 bases; junction bases outside the gene matches: 11. Germline CDR1 reads SGHVS; CDR2 reads FNYEAQ. The CDR3 sequence: CASSTGTSDPRLFF. Here the CDR3 DNA reads TGTGCCAGCAGCACCGGGACTAGCGACCCCAGACTGTTTTTT.

A few counts support this clone. The CDR3 DNA follows: TGTGCCACCACGTTCGGCGGATACAATGAGCAGTTCTTC. Protein: CATTFGGYNEQFF. The chain carries TRBV24-1 and TRBJ2-1; D is uncertain. Germline CDR1 KGHDR, CDR2 SFDVKD. The CDR3 consists of 13 residues. V lost 8 bases and J 4 bases, leaving 11 bases between the germline ends.

The chain employs TRBV23-1 and TRBJ2-7; possibly TRBD1 for D (5 bases). TRBV23-1 falls under the ORF class, with uncertain function. The CDR3 is made up of 15 amino acids. The V end was cut by 2 bases, the J end by 2 bases, with 13 bases between. The CDR3 DNA sequence: TGCGCCAGCAGTCAACGGTACAGGATCGCCTACGAGCAGTACTTC. It specifies CASSQRYRIAYEQYF.

CDR3 bases: TGTGCCAGCAGCTCCCCGGGACACTTCTCTGGAAACACCATATATTTT. Translating gives CASSSPGHFSGNTIYF. The rearrangement uses TRBV7-7 and TRBJ1-3; possible D gene TRBD1, 6 bases. The CDR3 has 16 residues. CDR1 is SSHAT, CDR2 FNYEAQ, per germline (reference sequence). Trimming shortened V by 4 bases and J by 0 bases, and 13 bases separated the two germline ends.

The rearrangement uses TRBV5-1 and TRBJ2-7; 12 bases agree with TRBD2. The CDR3 has 15 amino acids. With 0 bases clipped from V and 7 bases from J, the junction kept 5 bases outside the gene matches. From germline, CDR1 is SGHRS and CDR2 YFSETQ. CDR3 loop: CASSLEASGRGEQYF. The DNA for the CDR3 is TGCGCCAGCAGCTTGGAGGCTAGCGGGAGGGGTGAGCAGTACTTC.

V gene TRBV6-1 combines with J gene TRBJ1-5; D unresolved. The CDR3 length is 16 residues. Germline-derived CDR1 and CDR2 are MNHNS and SASEGT. The germline V and J ends were trimmed by 3 bases and 2 bases, with 14 bases remaining between them. This chain's CDR3 is CASSEAGAGGNQPQHF. CDR3 sequence (DNA): TGTGCCAGCAGTGAGGCAGGCGCGGGCGGCAATCAGCCCCAGCATTTT.

The chain recombines TRBV2 with TRBJ1-4; D unclear. This CDR3 contains 14 residues. Germline CDR1 and CDR2: SNHLY and FYNNEI. V lost 5 bases to trimming and J lost 0 bases, with 7 bases between them. The CDR3 spells CASSRGATNEKLFF. The CDR3 region has the DNA TGTGCCAGCAGTAGAGGAGCAACTAATGAAAAACTGTTTTTT.

This chain uses TRBV12-3 or TRBV12-4 with TRBJ1-1; a weak D match, TRBD1 (6 bases). Trimming took 4 bases from V and 13 from J, leaving 16 bases between them. CDR3 length: 12 amino acids. CDR3 DNA sequence: TGTGCCAGCAGTTCGCGGACAGATGGGCTTTTCTTT. Protein sequence: CASSSRTDGLFF.

J is TRBJ2-3 and V is TRBV19; TRBD2 matches 13 bases. V shed 3 bases, J shed 6 bases, and the junction held 21 bases outside the gene matches. Germline V gene data show CDR1 as LNHDA and CDR2 as SQIVND (reference sequence). The CDR3 contains 21 residues. CDR3 region: CASSIYFSGSWTSGSADTQYF. The CDR3 DNA sequence: TGTGCCAGTAGTATTTATTTTTCAGGTTCTTGGACTAGCGGGAGTGCCGATACGCAGTATTTT.

The rearrangement uses TRBV4-3 and TRBJ2-1, with 10 positions matching TRBD2. This CDR3 contains 17 residues. Germline values: CDR1 LGHNA, CDR2 YSLEER. V trimming: 0 bases; J trimming: 6 bases; junction bases outside the gene matches: 8. CDR3 nucleotide sequence: TGCGCCAGCAGCCAAGATCTAGCGGGAGAAGGAAGCAATGAGCAGTTCTTC. Protein: CASSQDLAGEGSNEQFF.

The chain employs TRBV5-1 and TRBJ1-1, with 8 positions matching TRBD1. The J segment lost 3 bases and the V segment lost 4 bases, leaving 11 bases of the junction unmatched. CDR1 and CDR2 from the germline V gene are SGHRS and YFSETQ. The CDR3 has 16 residues. DNA for the CDR3: TGCGCCAGCAGCGATTACTCGACAGGGGCTGACACTGAAGCTTTCTTT. Translated, it gives CASSDYSTGADTEAFF.

This clone appeared a single time. V usage is TRBV6-6 and J usage is TRBJ1-1; TRBD1 agrees at 8 bases. The CDR3 loop spans 16 amino acids. CDR1 MNHNY and CDR2 SVGAGI come from the germline V gene (reference sequence). The V and J ends lost 5 bases and 5 bases, in that order; junction bases with no gene match: 13. Here the CDR3 DNA reads TGTGCCAGCAGTCCGACGGACAGGGCCTGGTCTACTGAAGCTTTCTTT. Its protein product is CASSPTDRAWSTEAFF.

The chain carries TRBV9 and TRBJ1-1; 7 positions match TRBD1. With 0 bases clipped from V and 1 base from J, the junction kept 3 bases outside the gene matches. The CDR3 is 15 residues long. Germline V gives CDR1 SGDLS, CDR2 YYNGEE. The CDR3 protein is CASSVGDRENTEAFF. The CDR3 region has the DNA TGTGCCAGCAGCGTAGGTGACAGGGAGAACACTGAAGCTTTCTTT.

This clone appeared once. This chain uses TRBV28 with TRBJ2-1; possibly TRBD2 for D (7 bases). Germline V gene lookup returns CDR1 MDHEN and CDR2 SYDVKM. The CDR3 loop spans 15 amino acids. Trimming pared 0 bases from V and 9 bases from J, leaving 15 bases between. The CDR3 spells CASSLWGGQIAEQFF. CDR3 bases: TGTGCCAGCAGTTTATGGGGGGGGCAGATCGCTGAGCAGTTCTTC. The whole variable domain, filled in from reference TRBV28 and TRBJ2-1, reads DVKVTQSSRYLVKRTGEKVFLECVQDMDHENMFWYRQDPGLGLRLIYFSYDVKMKEKGDIPEGYSVSREKKERFSLILESASTNQTSMYLCASSLWGGQIAEQFFGPGTRLTVL.

The chain links TRBV4-3 to TRBJ2-3; TRBD1 aligns across 9 bases. Germline CDR1 and CDR2: LGHNA and YSLEER. This CDR3 comprises 18 residues. Trimming at V came to 1 base and at J to 4 bases, leaving 12 bases not matched to a gene. CDR3 residues: CASSQAGAGQGSADTQYF. CDR3 nucleotide sequence: TGCGCCAGCAGCCAAGCCGGTGCGGGACAGGGTTCGGCAGATACGCAGTATTTT.

This chain links TRBV2 with TRBJ1-6; D unclear. Germline V CDR1 and CDR2: SNHLY, FYNNEI. The CDR3 spans 15 residues. V lost 8 bases and J lost 3, with 14 bases in between. The CDR3 here is CASGPGRDYNSPLHF. The DNA of the CDR3 is TGTGCCAGCGGGCCGGGGAGGGACTATAATTCACCCCTCCACTTT.

This clone showed up just once. The chain has TRBV30 and TRBJ1-2; a weak D match, TRBD1 (6 bases). Trimming stripped 3 bases from V and 8 bases from J, with 13 bases between. The CDR3 length is 12 residues. Germline CDR1 reads GTSNPN; CDR2 reads SVGIG (reference sequence). This CDR3 is CAWSELGQGYTF. CDR3 bases: TGTGCCTGGAGCGAACTTGGACAGGGCTACACCTTC.